Listed below are T cell receptor beta chains from one sample, sequenced in a study of T cells in tumors after PD-1 blockade. The data were produced by immunoSEQ multiplex PCR, yet TCRdb's version contains in-frame clones alone and is incomplete. The sample shows over 60,000 clones, roughly 70% of them seen only once. Material: PBMCs, obtained after anti-PD-1 treatment. These receptors originate from a human donor with basal cell carcinoma. Each CDR3 is given without its conserved first and last residue. Rows may omit the clone size; those that give it use once, few, many or a size class.

j_call | v_call | clone_size | cdr3_aa
TRBJ1-2 | TRBV4-2 | few | ASSQRGDYGYT
TRBJ1-1 | TRBV21-1 | . | ARIVERTEAF
TRBJ2-7 | TRBV29-1 | once | SVSETSYEQY
TRBJ2-1 | TRBV24-1 | . | ATSDPGDRRPYNEQF
TRBJ2-1 | TRBV2 | . | ASSEGGWLPSYNEQF
TRBJ1-3 | TRBV5-6 | . | ASSLTGTGIGNTIY
TRBJ1-2 | TRBV10-1 | . | ASSESMTDNGYT
TRBJ2-2 | TRBV27 | . | ASSGGAGRAQVGELF
TRBJ2-1 | TRBV29-1 | once | SVDERSSYNEQF
TRBJ1-1 | TRBV18 | . | ASSTIPDGTEAF
TRBJ2-3 | TRBV5-1 | . | ASSLGASGRDTQY
TRBJ2-2 | TRBV6-4 | . | ASSDSGGINTGELF
TRBJ2-5 | TRBV7-9 | . | ASSGTETQY
TRBJ1-2 | TRBV6-1 | . | ASSDARNYGYT
TRBJ1-1 | TRBV4-2 | . | ASSQVEQGAEAF
TRBJ1-1 | TRBV7-9 | . | ASSSPITWAGEAF
TRBJ1-2 | TRBV7-9 | . | ASSWGTNYGYT
TRBJ2-5 | TRBV18 | . | ASSPGTQETQY
TRBJ1-3 | TRBV5-8 | . | ASSPLQRTPSGNTIY
TRBJ1-1 | TRBV5-1 | . | ASSSLQGGRTEAF
TRBJ2-1 | TRBV14 | . | ASSQLGQGKDNEQF
TRBJ2-3 | TRBV27 | . | ASSTSRLAGTDTQY
TRBJ2-3 | TRBV30 | few | AWTLTGSEGTQY
TRBJ1-2 | TRBV5-1 | . | ASSPDGFYGYT
TRBJ2-7 | TRBV21-1 | . | ASSKALGDRGSGEQY
TRBJ2-4 | TRBV5-1 | few | ASSPLEWNIQY
TRBJ2-5 | TRBV9 | once | ASGPGQETQY
TRBJ2-1 | TRBV6-6 | . | ASSYPGQGSEQF
TRBJ2-7 | TRBV4-1 | . | ASSQGLAGGSSYEQY
TRBJ1-6 | TRBV5-1 | . | ASSLAGTANNSPLH
TRBJ2-5 | TRBV24-1 | . | ATSDPGQETQY
TRBJ2-3 | TRBV27 | . | ASSLLFGGTDTQY
TRBJ1-2 | TRBV27 | . | ASSLDGLYGYT
TRBJ2-3 | TRBV19 | . | ASSIGAGGPDTQY
TRBJ1-3 | TRBV7-9 | . | ASSWDLGGTIY
TRBJ2-7 | TRBV5-4 | . | ASSDRDRGPPSSYEQY
TRBJ2-1 | TRBV28 | . | ASSLVDYRGHTGTNEQF
TRBJ2-4 | TRBV11-2 | . | ASRKASGGPEAKNIQY
TRBJ1-6 | TRBV2 | few | ASSEWEGIRSPLH
TRBJ2-3 | TRBV12-3/TRBV12-4 | . | ASSRRTPDTQY
TRBJ1-1 | TRBV10-3 | . | AIRESTGTEAF
TRBJ2-7 | TRBV27 | . | ASSPGQGNYEQY
TRBJ2-5 | TRBV2 | . | AILWTDQETQY
TRBJ1-1 | TRBV5-1 | . | ASSLTGGRTEAF
TRBJ2-3 | TRBV27 | . | ASSRQGAFTDTQY
TRBJ1-1 | TRBV6-5 | . | ASRMGGGQTEAF
TRBJ1-2 | TRBV27 | . | ASSFLGQGANYGYT
TRBJ1-1 | TRBV19 | . | ASSSRRNTEAF
TRBJ1-3 | TRBV7-2 | . | ASSLVSQAGNTIY
TRBJ1-1 | TRBV19 | . | ASRDRAVGGNTEAF
TRBJ1-2 | TRBV9 | . | ASSVVVRRNGYT
TRBJ2-5 | TRBV18 | once | ASSPIGGAETQY
TRBJ1-1 | TRBV28 | . | ASSWGTEAF
TRBJ2-6 | TRBV19 | . | ASNTLGEGANVLT